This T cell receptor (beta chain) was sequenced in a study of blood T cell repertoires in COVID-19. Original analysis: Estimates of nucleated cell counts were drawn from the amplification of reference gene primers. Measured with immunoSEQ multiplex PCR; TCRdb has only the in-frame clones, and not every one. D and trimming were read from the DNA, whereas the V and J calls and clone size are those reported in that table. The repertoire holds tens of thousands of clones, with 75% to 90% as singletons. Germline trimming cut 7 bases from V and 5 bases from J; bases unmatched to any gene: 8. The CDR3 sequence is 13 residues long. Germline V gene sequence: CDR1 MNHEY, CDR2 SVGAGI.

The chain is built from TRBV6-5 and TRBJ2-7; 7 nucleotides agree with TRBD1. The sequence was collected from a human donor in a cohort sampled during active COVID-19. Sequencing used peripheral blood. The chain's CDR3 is CASIRQGLNEQYF. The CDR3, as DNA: TGTGCCAGCATTAGACAGGGTCTGAACGAGCAGTACTTC.